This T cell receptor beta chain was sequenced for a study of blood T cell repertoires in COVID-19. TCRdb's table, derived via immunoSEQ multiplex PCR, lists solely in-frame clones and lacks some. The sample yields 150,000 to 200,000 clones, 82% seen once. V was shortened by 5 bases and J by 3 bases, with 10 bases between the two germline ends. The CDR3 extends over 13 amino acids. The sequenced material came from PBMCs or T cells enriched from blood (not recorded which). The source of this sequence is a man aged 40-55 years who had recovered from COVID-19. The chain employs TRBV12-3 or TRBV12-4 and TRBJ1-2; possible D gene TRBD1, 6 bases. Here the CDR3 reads CASSGQLYYGYTF. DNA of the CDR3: TGTGCCAGCAGTGGACAGCTCTACTATGGCTACACCTTC.